The clone carrying this T cell receptor (beta chain) has more than one count but fewer than ten. Specified treatment: randomized to nivolumab then ipilimumab (arm A) or the reverse (arm B). This entry comes from a study of sequential checkpoint blockade in melanoma. CDR3 length equals 13 residues. Germline V CDR1 and CDR2: MNHGY, SAAAGT. Deletions cut 6 bases from V and 7 bases from J, with 12 bases between. Clones were read by immunoSEQ multiplex PCR, and TCRdb kept only the in-frame ones, dropping some. The data show thousands of clones, with about 28% seen just once and roughly 5% held by the top ten.

The genes are TRBV6-8 and TRBJ2-2; D might be TRBD2 (5 bases). The sample here was tumor tissue (inferred from file names), taken from a patient given nivolumab and ipilimumab in sequence. The clonotype originates from a human donor with melanoma. DNA of the CDR3: TGTGCCAGCAGGGACCTAGCTTTCGGGGAGCTGTTTTTT. Translation gives CASRDLAFGELFF.